This T cell receptor (beta chain) originates from a study of T cell changes during pregnancy in multiple sclerosis. Sequencing was performed with immunoSEQ multiplex PCR; in TCRdb, only in-frame clones are kept and a portion is missing. The table lists 40,000 to 60,000 clones, approximately 90% of them singletons. This CDR3 region has 13 residues. Germline CDR1 is MNHNS and CDR2 is SASEGT. Trimming took off 7 bases at V and 3 bases at J, with 12 bases between the two ends. V gene TRBV6-1 combines with J gene TRBJ2-5; tentative D call: TRBD1 (6 bases). The material sequenced was CD8+ T cells from peripheral blood mononuclear cells, taken after pregnancy. This TCR came from a female donor with multiple sclerosis, enrolled in a pregnancy study. The CDR3 sequence: CASTRRTEETQYF. CDR3 nucleotide sequence: TGTGCCAGCACGAGGAGGACAGAAGAGACCCAGTACTTC.